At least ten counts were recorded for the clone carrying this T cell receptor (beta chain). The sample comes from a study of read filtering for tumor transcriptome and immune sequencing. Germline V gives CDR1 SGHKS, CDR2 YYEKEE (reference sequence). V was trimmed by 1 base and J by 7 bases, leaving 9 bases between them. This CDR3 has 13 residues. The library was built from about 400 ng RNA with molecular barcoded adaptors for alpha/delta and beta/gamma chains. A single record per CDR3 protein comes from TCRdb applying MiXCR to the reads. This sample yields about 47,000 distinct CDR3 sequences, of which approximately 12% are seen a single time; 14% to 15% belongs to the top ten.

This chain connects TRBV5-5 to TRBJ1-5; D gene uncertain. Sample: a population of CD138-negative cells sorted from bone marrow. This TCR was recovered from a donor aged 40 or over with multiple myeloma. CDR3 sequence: CASSLFRGQPQHF. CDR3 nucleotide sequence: TGTGCCAGCAGCTTGTTTAGAGGCCAGCCCCAGCATTTT.